The text below deals with one T cell receptor beta chain. Antigen: not known. Other DNA sequences within the sample encode an identical CDR3. Some clones are missing from TCRdb's copy, which holds only in-frame ones; the method was immunoSEQ multiplex PCR. The sample lists some 65,000 clones; 85% were seen once. The sample comes from a study of OX40 agonist ivuxolimab in advanced cancers. In the study overall: Hepatocellular carcinoma, melanoma, renal cell or head and neck cancer was diagnosed in the dose-escalation patients. Prior anti-PD-1, anti-PD-L1 or anti-CTLA-4 therapy was allowed; over 30% had some.

Study-wide results and caveats: Blood T cells, both CD4+ and CD8+, expanded clonally by week 6 at 0.1 to 3.0 mg/kg.

This CDR3 comprises 11 residues. V dropped 6 bases and J dropped 7 bases, with 7 bases sitting between them. Germline V gene lookup returns CDR1 KGHSH and CDR2 LQKENI. The material was CD4+ or CD8+ T cells sorted from blood, obtained in a trial of the OX40 agonist ivuxolimab. This TCR was recovered from an adult with an advanced solid tumor such as melanoma, head and neck, liver or kidney cancer. The gene calls are TRBV18 and TRBJ2-1; D ambiguous. The CDR3 sequence is CASSPKNEQFF. CDR3 nucleotides: TGTGCCAGCTCCCCTAAAAATGAGCAGTTCTTC.